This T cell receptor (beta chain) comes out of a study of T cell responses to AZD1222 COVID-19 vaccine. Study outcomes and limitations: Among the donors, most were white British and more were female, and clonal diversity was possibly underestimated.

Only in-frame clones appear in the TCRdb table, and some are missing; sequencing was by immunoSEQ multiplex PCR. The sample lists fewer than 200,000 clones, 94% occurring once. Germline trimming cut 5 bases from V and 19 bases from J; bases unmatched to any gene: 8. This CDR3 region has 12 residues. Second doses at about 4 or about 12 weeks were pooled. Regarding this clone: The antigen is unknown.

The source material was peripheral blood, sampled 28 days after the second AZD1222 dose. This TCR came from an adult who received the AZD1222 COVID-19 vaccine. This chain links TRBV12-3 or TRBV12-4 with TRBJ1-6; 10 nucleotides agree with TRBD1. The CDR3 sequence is CASSPGTGAAHF. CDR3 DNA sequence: TGTGCCAGCAGTCCAGGGACAGGGGCCGCTCACTTT.